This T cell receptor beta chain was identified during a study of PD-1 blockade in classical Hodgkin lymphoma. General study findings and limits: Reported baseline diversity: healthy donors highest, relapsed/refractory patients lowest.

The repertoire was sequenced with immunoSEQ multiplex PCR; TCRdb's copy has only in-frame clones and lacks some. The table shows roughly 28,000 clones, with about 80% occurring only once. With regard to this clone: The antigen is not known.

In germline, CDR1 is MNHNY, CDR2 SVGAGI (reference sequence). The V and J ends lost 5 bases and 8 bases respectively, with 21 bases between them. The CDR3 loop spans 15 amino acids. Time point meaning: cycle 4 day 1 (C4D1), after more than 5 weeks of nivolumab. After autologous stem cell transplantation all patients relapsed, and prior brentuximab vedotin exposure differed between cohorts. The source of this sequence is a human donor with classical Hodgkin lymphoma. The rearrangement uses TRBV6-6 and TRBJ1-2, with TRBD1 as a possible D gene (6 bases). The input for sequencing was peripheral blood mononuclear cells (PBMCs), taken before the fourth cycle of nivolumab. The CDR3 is CASSTNRDLKGGYTF. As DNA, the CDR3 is TGTGCCAGCAGTACAAACAGGGATTTGAAGGGCGGCTACACCTTC.